This passage covers 21 T cell receptor beta chains from one sample sequenced in a study of OX40 agonist ivuxolimab in advanced cancers. Profiling relied on immunoSEQ multiplex PCR, and the TCRdb table lists in-frame clones only, not all of them. Among roughly 71,000 clones listed, 91% were seen once. The starting material was CD4+ or CD8+ T cells sorted from blood, obtained in a trial of the OX40 agonist ivuxolimab. All receptors derive from an adult with an advanced solid tumor such as melanoma, head and neck, liver or kidney cancer.

The chain combines TRBV10-3 with TRBJ1-1; 10 nucleotides agree with TRBD1. Per the germline V gene, CDR1 is ENHRY and CDR2 is SYGVKD. CDR3 length: 18 amino acids. After removal of 4 bases from V and 0 bases from J, the junction contained 11 bases not matched to a gene. This CDR3 reads CAISGPGTGATLNTEAFF. In DNA form, the CDR3 reads TGTGCCATCAGTGGACCCGGGACAGGGGCGACCTTGAACACTGAAGCTTTCTTT.

This chain uses TRBV27 with TRBJ2-1, with TRBD1 matching over 12 bases. After removal of 6 bases from V and 8 bases from J, the junction contained 17 bases not matched to a gene. Germline assignment: CDR1 MNHEY and CDR2 SMNVEV (reference sequence). The CDR3 consists of 18 residues. The CDR3 DNA reads as TGTGCCAGCAGGGGACAGGGGGCGGCTAGCGGGGCCCAGGATGAGCAGTTCTTC. Translated, it gives CASRGQGAASGAQDEQFF.

This sequence joins TRBV19 and TRBJ2-3; no definite D call. The V gene lost 2 bases and the J gene lost 1 base, with 13 bases spanning the gap. The germline CDR1 and CDR2 sequences are LNHDA and SQIVND (reference sequence). The CDR3 runs to 16 residues. The DNA for the CDR3 is TGTGCCAGTAGTATAAGCGCCCTCCGGGGCACAGATACGCAGTATTTT. Encoded protein: CASSISALRGTDTQYF.

The genes are TRBV4-3 and TRBJ1-3; D not certain. Per germline, CDR1 LGHNA and CDR2 YSLEER. The CDR3 totals 17 residues. Trimming took 1 base from V and 4 from J, leaving 17 bases between them. CDR3 region: CASSQGHDSVSGNTIYF. The DNA for the CDR3 is TGCGCCAGCAGCCAAGGACACGACTCGGTGTCCGGAAACACCATATATTTT.

J is TRBJ1-1 and V is TRBV27, with D possibly TRBD1 on 5 matching bases. The V gene's germline CDR1 is MNHEY and CDR2 SMNVEV (reference sequence). The V end lost 2 bases, the J end lost 4 bases, and 11 bases lay between the germline ends. The CDR3 covers 14 residues. The chain's CDR3 is CASSLDSRGTEAFF. The CDR3 DNA follows: TGTGCCAGCAGTTTAGACAGCCGAGGCACTGAAGCTTTCTTT.

J is TRBJ1-1 and V is TRBV9; D is possibly TRBD1 (6 bases). V dropped 1 base and J dropped 0 bases, with 16 bases sitting between them. The V gene's germline CDR1 is SGDLS and CDR2 YYNGEE. The CDR3 totals 17 residues. The CDR3 protein is CASSVLEGDLMNTEAFF. The DNA of the CDR3 is TGTGCCAGCAGCGTATTGGAGGGGGACCTCATGAACACTGAAGCTTTCTTT.

The rearrangement uses TRBV27 and TRBJ2-7, with a possible D match to TRBD1 (6 bases). The length of the CDR3 is 14 residues. V was trimmed by 4 bases and J by 3 bases, leaving 13 bases between them. Germline V gene data show CDR1 as MNHEY and CDR2 as SMNVEV (reference sequence). This CDR3 reads CASSSAGAIYEQYF. The CDR3 coding sequence is TGTGCCAGCAGTTCGGCAGGGGCAATCTACGAGCAGTACTTC.

This chain uses TRBV7-9 with TRBJ2-1, with D possibly being TRBD2 (6 bases). This CDR3 contains 16 residues. CDR1 SEHNR and CDR2 FQNEAQ come from the germline V gene (reference sequence). The V gene lost 4 bases and the J gene lost 3 bases, with 16 bases spanning the gap. The CDR3 sequence: CASSSSVPDFYNEQFF. The CDR3 DNA reads TGTGCCAGCAGCTCTAGCGTTCCAGATTTCTACAATGAGCAGTTCTTC.

The chain is built from TRBV5-4 and TRBJ2-3; 9 nucleotides match TRBD2. Unmatched junction bases numbered 1, after V lost 0 bases and J lost 2 bases. The CDR3 sequence is 15 residues long. CDR1 is SGHNT and CDR2 is YYREEE in the germline V gene (reference sequence). In nucleotides, the CDR3 is TGTGCCAGCAGCTTGGGACTAGCGGTCACAGATACGCAGTATTTT. Translating it yields CASSLGLAVTDTQYF.

The chain uses TRBV11-3 and TRBJ1-4; D is ambiguous. Germline V gives CDR1 SGHNT, CDR2 YENEEA. The CDR3 runs 12 residues. V was pared by 4 bases and J by 5 bases, with 5 bases between. The CDR3 region has the DNA TGTGCCAGCAGCTCAGAGAATGAAAAACTGTTTTTT. Protein product: CASSSENEKLFF.

The rearrangement uses TRBV27 and TRBJ1-5; 8 bases are a match to TRBD1. V shed 6 bases, J shed 4 bases, and the junction held 5 bases outside the gene matches. Germline loops: CDR1 MNHEY, CDR2 SMNVEV (reference sequence). This CDR3 has 14 residues. CDR3 DNA: TGTGCCAGCAGCCAGGGGGCGTCGAATCAGCCCCAGCATTTT. Protein sequence: CASSQGASNQPQHF.

V gene TRBV7-9 combines with J gene TRBJ1-2; no firm D call. CDR1 is SEHNR and CDR2 is FQNEAQ in the germline V gene (reference sequence). This CDR3 contains 12 residues. Deletions cut 1 base from V and 5 bases from J, with 5 bases between. CDR3 in amino acids: CASSLGYYGYTF. In DNA, the CDR3 is TGTGCCAGCAGCTTAGGGTATTATGGCTACACCTTC.

The CDR3 DNA sequence: TGTGCCTGGAGTGTACAGGGATATAGTATCGGGATGAACACTGAAGCTTTCTTT. Its protein is CAWSVQGYSIGMNTEAFF. The V call is TRBV30, the J call TRBJ1-1; D is possibly TRBD1 (6 bases). Germline CDR1 and CDR2: GTSNPN and SVGIG (reference sequence). Trimming shortened V by 0 bases and J by 0 bases, and 20 bases separated the two germline ends. The CDR3 loop spans 18 amino acids.

This rearrangement joins TRBV7-3 to TRBJ1-2; D possibly corresponds to TRBD1 (6 bases). The CDR3 is 14 amino acids. V lost 2 bases and J lost 3, with 10 bases in between. Germline-derived CDR1 and CDR2 are SGHTA and FQGTGA. This CDR3 reads CASSLGQGHYGYTF. DNA of the CDR3: TGTGCCAGCAGCTTAGGGCAGGGGCACTATGGCTACACCTTC.

The V call is TRBV5-4, the J call TRBJ2-5; no clear D gene. This CDR3 contains 15 residues. Trimming took 2 bases from V and 2 from J, leaving 13 bases between them. The germline V gene has CDR1 SGHNT and CDR2 YYREEE (reference sequence). CDR3 bases: TGTGCCAGCAGCTTTCTAGTTTCAGAGCAAGAGACCCAGTACTTC. This translates into CASSFLVSEQETQYF.

The chain employs TRBV27 and TRBJ1-5; 9 bases are shared with TRBD1. The CDR3 totals 18 residues. The V gene's germline CDR1 is MNHEY and CDR2 SMNVEV (reference sequence). With 2 bases clipped from V and 0 bases from J, the junction kept 8 bases outside the gene matches. This chain's CDR3 is CASSLRDRAPYSNQPQHF. The CDR3 nucleotides read TGTGCCAGCAGTTTAAGGGACAGGGCCCCTTATAGCAATCAGCCCCAGCATTTT.

V usage is TRBV7-9 and J usage is TRBJ1-1, with D hard to call. CDR1 SEHNR and CDR2 FQNEAQ come from the germline V gene (reference sequence). The CDR3 length is 12 residues. V was pared by 2 bases and J by 0 bases, with 1 base between. The CDR3 protein is CASSLMNTEAFF. CDR3 coding DNA: TGTGCCAGCAGCTTAATGAACACTGAAGCTTTCTTT.

This clone was counted a few times. This rearrangement joins TRBV11-2 to TRBJ2-2, with D unresolved. The CDR3 is 14 residues long. The germline V gene encodes CDR1 SGHAT and CDR2 FQNNGV. Trimming took 3 bases from V and 7 from J, leaving 12 bases between them. The CDR3 DNA is TGTGCCAGCAGCTTGCACGGGCCCGGCGGGGAGCTGTTTTTT. This gives the protein CASSLHGPGGELFF.

This chain uses TRBV7-2 with TRBJ1-1; no definite D call. This CDR3 has 12 amino acids. The ends were cut back, 1 base at V and 7 bases at J, with 7 bases in the middle. Looked up from germline, CDR1 is SGHTA and CDR2 is FQGNSA. The CDR3 DNA is TGTGCCAGCAGCTTAGTACAGAGTGAAGCTTTCTTT. It yields the protein CASSLVQSEAFF.

The chain links TRBV27 to TRBJ2-2; D remains unclear. Germline CDR1 and CDR2: MNHEY and SMNVEV (reference sequence). The CDR3 is 15 amino acids. Trimming took 2 bases from V and 5 from J, leaving 12 bases between them. The DNA for the CDR3 is TGTGCCAGCAGTTTAACCCAAGACTTAACCGGGGAGCTGTTTTTT. Residues: CASSLTQDLTGELFF.

V and J are TRBV11-1 and TRBJ2-3; 7 nucleotides line up with TRBD2. Per the germline V gene, CDR1 is SGHAT and CDR2 is FQDESV (reference sequence). V lost 5 bases to trimming and J lost 3 bases; unmatched junction nucleotides: 11. The CDR3 covers 16 residues. This CDR3 reads CASSIGTTPETDTQYF. As DNA, the CDR3 is TGTGCCAGCAGCATCGGGACTACTCCCGAGACAGATACGCAGTATTTT.